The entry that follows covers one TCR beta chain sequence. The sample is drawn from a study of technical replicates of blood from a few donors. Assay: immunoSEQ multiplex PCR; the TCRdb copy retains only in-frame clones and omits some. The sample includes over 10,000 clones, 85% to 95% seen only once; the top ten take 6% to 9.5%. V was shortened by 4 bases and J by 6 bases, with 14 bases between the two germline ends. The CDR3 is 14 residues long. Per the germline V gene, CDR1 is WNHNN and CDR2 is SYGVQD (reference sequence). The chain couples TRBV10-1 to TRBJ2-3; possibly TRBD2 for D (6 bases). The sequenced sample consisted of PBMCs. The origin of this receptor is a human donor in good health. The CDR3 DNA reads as TGCGCCAGCAGTGGACCCACTAGCTCGGATACGCAGTATTTT. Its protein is CASSGPTSSDTQYF.